These 29 T cell receptor beta chains originate from one sample sequenced in a study of cytomegalovirus exposure and HLA in healthy donors. This PCR relied on a set of 60 Vbeta primers and 13 Jbeta primers. The protocol was immunoSEQ multiplex PCR, while the TCRdb copy is restricted to in-frame clones and leaves out a portion. The sample's table shows approximately 110,000 clones. Sequencing input: PBMCs. The receptors shown here come from a man aged 35 to 55 in good health and CMV-seropositive.

The V and J genes are TRBV10-1 and TRBJ2-7, with D unresolved. The CDR3 extends over 13 amino acids. Per the germline V gene, CDR1 is WNHNN and CDR2 is SYGVQD (reference sequence). V was pared by 8 bases and J by 3 bases, with 14 bases between. CDR3 loop: CASARNNYYEQYF. The CDR3 coding sequence is TGCGCCAGCGCCAGGAACAATTACTACGAGCAGTACTTC.

The chain carries TRBV12-1 and TRBJ2-2; no check of the table's D call, TRBD2, against the DNA was made. TRBV12-1 corresponds to a pseudogene. This CDR3 is built from 16 residues. CDR3 sequence (DNA): TGTGCCAGCAGCTTTGGACTAGTCAGTGGAACCGGGGAGCTGTTTTTT. As protein: CASSFGLVSGTGELFF.

The V and J genes are TRBV6-5 and TRBJ1-5, with TRBD1 as a possible D gene (6 bases). Trimming took 8 bases from V and 11 from J, leaving 25 bases between them. Per germline, CDR1 MNHEY and CDR2 SVGAGI. The CDR3 extends over 15 amino acids. The CDR3 region has the DNA TGTGCCAGCTCTCCCTCCCAGGGGCTGTTTACGTCCCAGCATTTT. As protein: CASSPSQGLFTSQHF.

The chain employs TRBV15 and TRBJ2-7, with 10 bases that match TRBD2. Germline CDR1 and CDR2: LNHNV and YYDKDF (reference sequence). The CDR3 extends over 15 amino acids. J was trimmed by 4 bases and V by 1 base; bases with no gene match: 4. CDR3 sequence: CATSRVRAGGYEQYF. The CDR3 DNA sequence: TGTGCCACCAGCAGAGTGCGAGCGGGAGGGTACGAGCAGTACTTC.

CDR3 loop: CASSPIQGVVEKLFF. CDR3 nucleotide sequence: TGTGCCAGCAGCCCCATCCAGGGGGTAGTTGAAAAACTGTTTTTT. The rearrangement joins TRBV14 to TRBJ1-4; 7 bases align to TRBD1. CDR3 length: 15 residues. CDR1 is SGHDN, CDR2 FVKESK, per germline. The trim removed 4 bases at V and 7 bases at J, leaving 9 bases unmatched.

This chain joins TRBV18 and TRBJ1-1; D gene unclear. The CDR3 runs 14 residues. V was cut by 0 bases and J by 1 base, with 6 bases left in between. Germline CDR1 KGHSH, CDR2 LQKENI. The CDR3 is CASSPPWQNTEAFF. The CDR3, as DNA: TGTGCCAGCTCACCACCGTGGCAGAACACTGAAGCTTTCTTT. The full variable domain, completed using reference TRBV18 and TRBJ1-1, is NAGVMQNPRHLVRRRGQEARLRCSPMKGHSHVYWYRQLPEEGLKFMVYLQKENIIDESGMPKERFSAEFPKEGPSILRIQQVVRGDSAAYFCASSPPWQNTEAFFGQGTRLTVV.

The chain links TRBV30 to TRBJ1-5; no firm D call. Germline V lookup: CDR1 GTSNPN, CDR2 SVGIG (reference sequence). Trimming took 1 base from V and 3 from J, leaving 7 bases between them. The CDR3 length is 13 residues. The DNA for the CDR3 is TGTGCCTGGAGTGCAGAGGTCAATCAGCCCCAGCATTTT. Its translation: CAWSAEVNQPQHF.

In DNA, the CDR3 is TGTGCCAGCTCACCAAGGGGGGGTCGTAATCAAGAGACCCAGTACTTC. It yields the protein CASSPRGGRNQETQYF. The chain uses TRBV18 and TRBJ2-5; tentative D call: TRBD2 (7 bases). Looked up from germline, CDR1 is KGHSH and CDR2 is LQKENI. The CDR3 is made up of 16 amino acids. Trimming took off 2 bases at V and 2 bases at J, with 15 bases between the two ends.

V usage is TRBV28 and J usage is TRBJ1-5; the match to TRBD1 covers 8 bases. Germline V gene lookup returns CDR1 MDHEN and CDR2 SYDVKM. Trimming removed 5 bases from V and 3 bases from J; junction bases left unmatched: 9. This CDR3 is built from 16 residues. CDR3 sequence: CASSPRTGSINQPQHF. CDR3 bases: TGTGCCAGCAGTCCAAGGACAGGGTCTATCAATCAGCCCCAGCATTTT.

V and J are TRBV6-5 and TRBJ1-1; D call uncertain. There are 14 residues in the CDR3. From germline, CDR1 is MNHEY and CDR2 SVGAGI. The V end lost 5 bases, the J end lost 1 base, and 11 bases lay between the germline ends. This CDR3 is CASSTRTGNTEAFF. The CDR3 nucleotides read TGTGCCAGCAGTACTCGGACTGGGAACACTGAAGCTTTCTTT.

This sequence joins TRBV6-6 and TRBJ2-7, with TRBD1 as a possible D gene (6 bases). V dropped 5 bases and J dropped 6 bases, with 17 bases sitting between them. Germline V gives CDR1 MNHNY, CDR2 SVGAGI (reference sequence). The length of the CDR3 is 14 residues. The CDR3 DNA sequence: TGTGCCAGCAGTACCGGGACAAGACAAAGCGAGCAGTACTTC. As protein: CASSTGTRQSEQYF.

The gene calls are TRBV28 and TRBJ2-7; the D gene is possibly TRBD2 (7 bases). This CDR3 comprises 15 residues. Germline values: CDR1 MDHEN, CDR2 SYDVKM. The V end was cut by 2 bases, the J end by 2 bases, with 13 bases between. CDR3 amino acids: CASSLGGGHPYEQYF. Here the CDR3 DNA reads TGTGCCAGCAGTTTAGGGGGGGGGCACCCCTACGAGCAGTACTTC. The whole variable domain, filled in from reference TRBV28 and TRBJ2-7, reads DVKVTQSSRYLVKRTGEKVFLECVQDMDHENMFWYRQDPGLGLRLIYFSYDVKMKEKGDIPEGYSVSREKKERFSLILESASTNQTSMYLCASSLGGGHPYEQYFGPGTRLTVT.

The chain employs TRBV10-1 and TRBJ1-1, with 11 bases fitting TRBD1. Looked up from germline, CDR1 is WNHNN and CDR2 is SYGVQD (reference sequence). CDR3 size: 15 residues. V lost 5 bases to trimming and J lost 7 bases; unmatched junction nucleotides: 9. CDR3: CASSRDRGSGGEAFF. The CDR3 coding sequence is TGCGCCAGCAGTCGGGACAGGGGGTCAGGTGGTGAAGCTTTCTTT.

V gene TRBV27 combines with J gene TRBJ2-1; TRBD2 matches at 11 bases. The CDR3 consists of 14 residues. Germline V lookup: CDR1 MNHEY, CDR2 SMNVEV (reference sequence). V shed 6 bases, J shed 8 bases, and the junction held 6 bases outside the gene matches. The CDR3 loop is CASRPGTSGHEQFF. DNA of the CDR3: TGTGCCAGCAGACCCGGGACTAGCGGACATGAGCAGTTCTTC.

On this clone: The junction differs from germline at one of its ends, possibly a read error. The CDR3 here is CTSSLTRVGGTTQYF. CDR3 bases: TGTACCAGCAGCTTAACTCGTGTAGGAGGTACTACGCAGTATTTT. The genes are TRBV7-3 and TRBJ2-3; D is possibly TRBD2 (5 bases). The CDR3 spans 15 residues. Germline assignment: CDR1 SGHTA and CDR2 FQGTGA. Filled out from reference TRBV7-3 and TRBJ2-3, the complete variable domain reads GAGVSQTPSNKVTEKGKYVELRCDPISGHTALYWYRQSLGQGPEFLIYFQGTGAADDSGLPNDRFFAVRPEGSVSTLKIQRTERGDSAVYLCTSSLTRVGGTTQYFGPGTRLTVL.

The rearrangement links TRBV4-2 to TRBJ2-7, with D possibly TRBD1 on 5 matching bases. Germline CDR1 is LGHNA and CDR2 is YNFKEQ. V was pared by 1 base and J by 9 bases, with 16 bases between. The CDR3 loop spans 14 amino acids. CDR3 protein: CASSQVAGFHGQYF. The CDR3 coding sequence is TGTGCCAGCAGCCAAGTAGCAGGGTTCCACGGGCAGTACTTC.

CDR3 in DNA: TGTGCCAGCAGCGAACGACAGGGAAAGTTTGAAAAACTGTTTTTT. This translates into CASSERQGKFEKLFF. This rearrangement joins TRBV6-1 to TRBJ1-4, with 7 nucleotides matching TRBD1. J was trimmed by 7 bases and V by 6 bases; bases with no gene match: 11. Germline lookup yields CDR1 MNHNS and CDR2 SASEGT. The CDR3 is 15 residues long.

The chain has TRBV7-9 and TRBJ2-7; D is uncertain. The V gene's germline CDR1 is SEHNR and CDR2 FQNEAQ (reference sequence). V lost 2 bases to trimming and J lost 3 bases, with 5 bases between them. The CDR3 extends over 12 amino acids. The CDR3 sequence is CASSLSSYEQYF. CDR3 coding DNA: TGTGCCAGCAGCTTAAGTAGCTACGAGCAGTACTTC.

The J gene is TRBJ2-5, the V gene TRBV7-2, with TRBD1 identical over 7 bases. This CDR3 is 13 amino acids long. Germline CDR1 and CDR2: SGHTA and FQGNSA. V shed 6 bases and J 1 base; nucleotides not matched to a gene: 2. The CDR3 coding sequence is TGTGCCAGCAGTCGGGACAGCCAAGAGACCCAGTACTTC. It is translated as CASSRDSQETQYF.

The rearrangement joins TRBV27 to TRBJ2-7, with D possibly matching TRBD2 (5 bases). Trimming took 1 base from V and 2 from J, leaving 12 bases between them. Germline CDR1 MNHEY, CDR2 SMNVEV (reference sequence). The CDR3 sequence is 15 residues long. The DNA of the CDR3 is TGTGCCAGCAGTTTATTCCCTAGCTTTACCTACGAGCAGTACTTC. This translates into CASSLFPSFTYEQYF.

This chain connects TRBV7-8 to TRBJ1-5; possibly TRBD1 for D (5 bases). Germline V gene lookup returns CDR1 SGHVS and CDR2 FQNEAQ. V was trimmed by 1 base and J by 4 bases, leaving 11 bases between them. This CDR3 has 15 residues. The DNA for the CDR3 is TGTGCCAGCAGCTTAGTTGGCAGGGCGAATCAGCCCCAGCATTTT. Protein product: CASSLVGRANQPQHF.

This CDR3 reads CASSPLSVAGLRHEQYF. CDR3 nucleotides: TGTGCCAGCTCACCCCTCAGTGTCGCGGGATTGAGGCACGAGCAGTACTTC. The genes are TRBV18 and TRBJ2-7; D is possibly TRBD2 (6 bases). Germline assignment: CDR1 KGHSH and CDR2 LQKENI. The V end was cut by 3 bases, the J end by 5 bases, with 23 bases between. The CDR3 is 17 amino acids.

The chain links TRBV5-5 to TRBJ2-5; TRBD1 matches at 8 bases. The CDR3 runs to 15 residues. Germline V CDR1 and CDR2: SGHKS, YYEKEE (reference sequence). V shed 1 base and J 5 bases; nucleotides not matched to a gene: 7. Here the CDR3 reads CASSLRDRMGETQYF. CDR3 coding DNA: TGTGCCAGCAGCTTGCGGGACAGGATGGGGGAGACCCAGTACTTC.

The chain couples TRBV5-1 to TRBJ1-1; D uncertain. Trimming removed 4 bases from V and 1 base from J, with 11 bases in between. This CDR3 comprises 14 residues. Germline CDR1 reads SGHRS; CDR2 reads YFSETQ. CDR3: CASSTGKANTEAFF. The CDR3 DNA reads as TGCGCCAGCAGCACCGGGAAGGCGAACACTGAAGCTTTCTTT.

This chain links TRBV28 with TRBJ2-2; 11 nucleotides agree with TRBD2. J was trimmed by 6 bases and V by 5 bases; bases with no gene match: 8. This CDR3 comprises 16 residues. The germline gives CDR1 MDHEN, CDR2 SYDVKM. The DNA of the CDR3 is TGTGCCAGCAGTGGGCGACTAGCGGGATATCCCGGGGAGCTGTTTTTT. Translated: CASSGRLAGYPGELFF.

The chain has TRBV5-1 and TRBJ1-3; 7 bases map to TRBD1. With 4 bases clipped from V and 2 bases from J, the junction kept 6 bases outside the gene matches. The V gene's germline CDR1 is SGHRS and CDR2 YFSETQ. This CDR3 has 15 residues. CDR3 nucleotide sequence: TGCGCCAGCAGCGGGAACAGGGGTGCTGGAAACACCATATATTTT. Protein product: CASSGNRGAGNTIYF.

In DNA form, the CDR3 reads TGTGCCAGCAGCTTGAGTCTAGCGGGAGGCTCCTACAATGAGCAGTTCTTC. This sequence encodes CASSLSLAGGSYNEQFF. The chain employs TRBV13 and TRBJ2-1; 11 nucleotides align to TRBD2. Germline V lookup: CDR1 PRHDT, CDR2 FYEKMQ (reference sequence). This CDR3 has 17 amino acids. The trim removed 3 bases at V and 0 bases at J, leaving 4 bases unmatched.

The J gene is TRBJ1-2, the V gene TRBV19, with D hard to call. CDR1 and CDR2 (germline): LNHDA, SQIVND (reference sequence). The CDR3 extends over 12 amino acids. V was trimmed by 2 bases and J by 10 bases, leaving 11 bases between them. The CDR3 reads CASSISGLTYTF. CDR3 nucleotides: TGTGCCAGTAGTATATCGGGTCTCACCTACACCTTC.

This chain connects TRBV15 to TRBJ2-1; possibly TRBD2 for D (6 bases). The germline V gene has CDR1 LNHNV and CDR2 YYDKDF (reference sequence). This CDR3 has 14 amino acids. The V gene lost 0 bases and the J gene lost 4 bases, with 7 bases spanning the gap. CDR3 in amino acids: CATSREGLYNEQFF. The CDR3 nucleotides read TGTGCCACCAGCAGAGAAGGACTATACAATGAGCAGTTCTTC. The whole variable domain, filled in from reference TRBV15 and TRBJ2-1, reads DAMVIQNPRYQVTQFGKPVTLSCSQTLNHNVMYWYQQKSSQAPKLLFHYYDKDFNNEADTPDNFQSRRPNTSFCFLDIRSPGLGDTAMYLCATSREGLYNEQFFGPGTRLTVL.